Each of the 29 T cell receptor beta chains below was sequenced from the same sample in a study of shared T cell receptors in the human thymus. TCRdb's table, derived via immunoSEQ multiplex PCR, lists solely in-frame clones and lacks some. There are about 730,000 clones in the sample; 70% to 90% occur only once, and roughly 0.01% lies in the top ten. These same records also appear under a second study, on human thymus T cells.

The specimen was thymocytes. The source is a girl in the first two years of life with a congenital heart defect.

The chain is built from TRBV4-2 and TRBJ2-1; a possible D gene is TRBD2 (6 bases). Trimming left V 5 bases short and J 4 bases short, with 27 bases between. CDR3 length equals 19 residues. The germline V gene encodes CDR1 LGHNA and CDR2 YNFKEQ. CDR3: CASSYGTPFRGLTYNEQFF. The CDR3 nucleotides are TGTGCCAGCAGCTACGGAACTCCTTTTAGGGGACTGACTTACAATGAGCAGTTCTTC.

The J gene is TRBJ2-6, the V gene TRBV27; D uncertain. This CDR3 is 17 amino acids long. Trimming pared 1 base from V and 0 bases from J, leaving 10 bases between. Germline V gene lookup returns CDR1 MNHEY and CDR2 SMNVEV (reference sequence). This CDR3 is CASSLYPRSSGANVLTF. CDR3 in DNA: TGTGCCAGCAGTTTATACCCCAGATCCTCTGGGGCCAACGTCCTGACTTTC.

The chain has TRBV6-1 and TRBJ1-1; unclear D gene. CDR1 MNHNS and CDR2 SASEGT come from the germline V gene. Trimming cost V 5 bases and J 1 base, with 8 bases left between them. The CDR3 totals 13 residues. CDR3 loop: CASSSRKNTEAFF. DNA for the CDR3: TGTGCCAGCAGTAGCAGGAAGAACACTGAAGCTTTCTTT.

For the CDR3, the DNA is TGCGCCAGCAGCCAAGTGAAGGTGGAGGACAATGAGCAGTTCTTC. Its translation is CASSQVKVEDNEQFF. The chain carries TRBV4-1 and TRBJ2-1, with a possible D match to TRBD2 (5 bases). V shed 1 base and J shed 5 bases, with 12 bases lying between them. The CDR3 covers 15 residues. The germline V gene has CDR1 MGHRA and CDR2 YSYEKL.

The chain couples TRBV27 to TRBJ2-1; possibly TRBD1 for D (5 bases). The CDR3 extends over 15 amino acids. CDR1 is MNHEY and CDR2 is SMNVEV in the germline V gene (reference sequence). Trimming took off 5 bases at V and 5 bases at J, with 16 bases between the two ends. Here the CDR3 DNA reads TGTGCCAGCAGTCCAGACAGATACGTCCACAATGAGCAGTTCTTC. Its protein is CASSPDRYVHNEQFF.

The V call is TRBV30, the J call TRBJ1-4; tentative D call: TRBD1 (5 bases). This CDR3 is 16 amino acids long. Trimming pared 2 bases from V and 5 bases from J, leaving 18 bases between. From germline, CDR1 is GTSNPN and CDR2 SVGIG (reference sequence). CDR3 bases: TGTGCCTGGAGTATTCATCTGGGGCAGCCCAATGAAAAACTGTTTTTT. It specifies CAWSIHLGQPNEKLFF.

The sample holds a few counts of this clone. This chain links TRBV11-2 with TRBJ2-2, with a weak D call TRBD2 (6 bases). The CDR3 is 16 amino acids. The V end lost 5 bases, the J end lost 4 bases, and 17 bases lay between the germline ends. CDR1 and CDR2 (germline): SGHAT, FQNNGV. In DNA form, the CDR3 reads TGTGCCAGCAGCCCCGGCGGACGGCGGGGCACCGGGGAGCTGTTTTTT. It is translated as CASSPGGRRGTGELFF.

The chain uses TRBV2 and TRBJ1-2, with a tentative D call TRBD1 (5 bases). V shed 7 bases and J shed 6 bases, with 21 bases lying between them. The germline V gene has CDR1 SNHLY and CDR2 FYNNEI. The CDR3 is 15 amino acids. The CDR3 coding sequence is TGTGCCAGCACCAAGCCCGGGGGTCGCGGCAATGGCTACACCTTC. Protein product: CASTKPGGRGNGYTF.

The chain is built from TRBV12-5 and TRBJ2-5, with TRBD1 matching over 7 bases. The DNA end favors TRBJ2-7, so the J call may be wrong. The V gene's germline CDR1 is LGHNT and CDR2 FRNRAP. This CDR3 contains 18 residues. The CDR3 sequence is CASGPPNPGQRTSYEQYF. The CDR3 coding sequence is TGTGCTAGTGGCCCACCAAACCCGGGACAGAGGACTTCCTACGAGCAGTACTTC.

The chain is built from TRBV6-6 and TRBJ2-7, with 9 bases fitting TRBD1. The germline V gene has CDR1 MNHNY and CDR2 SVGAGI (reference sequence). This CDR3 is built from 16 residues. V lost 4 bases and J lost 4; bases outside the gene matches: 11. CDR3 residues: CASSFFAGTGMYEQYF. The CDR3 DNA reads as TGTGCCAGCAGTTTTTTTGCCGGGACAGGGATGTACGAGCAGTACTTC.

The CDR3 nucleotides are TGTGCCAGCAGTTCTTTTCCGGGACAAAAATTAATGGGCACTGAAGCTTTCTTT. Amino acid sequence: CASSSFPGQKLMGTEAFF. The chain couples TRBV7-6 to TRBJ1-1; possibly TRBD1 for D (6 bases). Germline loops: CDR1 SGHVS, CDR2 FNYEAQ. The CDR3 runs 18 residues. Trimming removed 6 bases from V and 4 bases from J, with 27 bases in between. Complete variable domain (other parts from reference TRBV7-6 and TRBJ1-1): GAGVSQSPRYKVTKRGQDVALRCDPISGHVSLYWYRQALGQGPEFLTYFNYEAQQDKSGLPNDRFSAERPEGSISTLTIQRTEQRDSAMYRCASSSFPGQKLMGTEAFFGQGTRLTVV.

The CDR3 DNA follows: TGTGCCAGCCGGGGACAGGGGGGTCCCACTAGCGGATCTGAGCAGTTCTTC. Its translation is CASRGQGGPTSGSEQFF. V is TRBV25-1 and J is TRBJ2-1, with 11 bases aligning to TRBD1. The CDR3 consists of 17 residues. V lost 8 bases and J lost 9; bases outside the gene matches: 18. In germline, CDR1 is MGHDK, CDR2 SYGVNS. Combining the CDR3 with reference TRBV25-1 and TRBJ2-1 gives the whole variable domain EADIYQTPRYLVIGTGKKITLECSQTMGHDKMYWYQQDPGMELHLIHYSYGVNSTEKGDLSSESTVSRIRTEHFPLTLESARPSHTSQYLCASRGQGGPTSGSEQFFGPGTRLTVL.

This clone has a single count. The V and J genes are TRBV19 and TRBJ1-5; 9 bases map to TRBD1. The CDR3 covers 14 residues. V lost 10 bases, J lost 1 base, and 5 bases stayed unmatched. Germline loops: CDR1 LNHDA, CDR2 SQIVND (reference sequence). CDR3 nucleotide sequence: TGTGCCACCCTGGACAGGGGAAGCAATCAGCCCCAGCATTTT. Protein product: CATLDRGSNQPQHF.

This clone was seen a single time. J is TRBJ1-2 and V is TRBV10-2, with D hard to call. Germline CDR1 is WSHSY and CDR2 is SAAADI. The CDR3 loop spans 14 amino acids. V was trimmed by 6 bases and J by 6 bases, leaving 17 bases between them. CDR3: CASSARKLVDGYTF. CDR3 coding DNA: TGCGCCAGCAGCGCGCGGAAGTTGGTGGATGGCTACACCTTC.

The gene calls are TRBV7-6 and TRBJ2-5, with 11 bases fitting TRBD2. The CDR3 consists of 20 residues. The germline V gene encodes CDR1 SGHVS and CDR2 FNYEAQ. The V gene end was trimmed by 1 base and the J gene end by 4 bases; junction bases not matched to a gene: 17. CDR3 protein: CASSLGKTSGAARKRETQYF. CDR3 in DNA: TGTGCCAGCAGCTTAGGGAAGACTAGCGGGGCGGCTCGTAAACGAGAGACCCAGTACTTC. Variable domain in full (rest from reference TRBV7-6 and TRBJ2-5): GAGVSQSPRYKVTKRGQDVALRCDPISGHVSLYWYRQALGQGPEFLTYFNYEAQQDKSGLPNDRFSAERPEGSISTLTIQRTEQRDSAMYRCASSLGKTSGAARKRETQYFGPGTRLLVL.

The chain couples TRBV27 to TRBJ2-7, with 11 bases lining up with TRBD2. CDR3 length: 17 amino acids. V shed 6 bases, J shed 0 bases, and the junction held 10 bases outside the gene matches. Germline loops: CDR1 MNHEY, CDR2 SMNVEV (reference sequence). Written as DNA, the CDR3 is TGTGCCAGCAGCCCACTAGCGGGGGCCCTTAGCTCCTACGAGCAGTACTTC. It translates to CASSPLAGALSSYEQYF.

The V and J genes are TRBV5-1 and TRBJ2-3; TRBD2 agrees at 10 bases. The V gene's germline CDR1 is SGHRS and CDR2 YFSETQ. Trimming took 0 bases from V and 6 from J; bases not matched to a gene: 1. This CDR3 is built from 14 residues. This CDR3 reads CASSLERGGDTQYF. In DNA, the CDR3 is TGCGCCAGCAGCTTGGAGCGGGGGGGCGATACGCAGTATTTT.

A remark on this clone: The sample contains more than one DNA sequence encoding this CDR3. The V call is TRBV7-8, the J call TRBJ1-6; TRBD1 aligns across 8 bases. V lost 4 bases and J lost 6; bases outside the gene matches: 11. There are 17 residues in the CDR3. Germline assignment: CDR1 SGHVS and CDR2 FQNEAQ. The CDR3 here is CASSSTTGAEINSPLHF. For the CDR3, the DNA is TGTGCCAGCAGCTCCACGACAGGGGCTGAAATTAATTCACCCCTCCACTTT.

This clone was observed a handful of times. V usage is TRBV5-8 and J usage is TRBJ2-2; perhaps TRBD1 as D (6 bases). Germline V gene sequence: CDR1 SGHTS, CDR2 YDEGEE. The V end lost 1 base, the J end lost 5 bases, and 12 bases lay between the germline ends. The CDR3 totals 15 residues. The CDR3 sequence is CASSLLQGRTGELFF. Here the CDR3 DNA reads TGTGCCAGCAGCTTGTTACAGGGAAGAACCGGGGAGCTGTTTTTT.

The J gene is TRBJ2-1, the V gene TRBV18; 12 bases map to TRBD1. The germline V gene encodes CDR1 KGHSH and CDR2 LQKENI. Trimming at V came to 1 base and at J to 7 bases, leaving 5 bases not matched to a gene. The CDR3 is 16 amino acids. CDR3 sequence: CASSPRLGQGANEQFF. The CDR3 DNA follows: TGTGCCAGCTCACCACGGTTGGGACAGGGGGCGAATGAGCAGTTCTTC.

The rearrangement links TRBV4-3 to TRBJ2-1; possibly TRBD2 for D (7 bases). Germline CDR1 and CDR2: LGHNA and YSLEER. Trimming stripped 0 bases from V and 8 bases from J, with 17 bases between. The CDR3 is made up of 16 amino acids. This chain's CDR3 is CASSQDTGRGRYEQFF. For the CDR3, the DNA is TGCGCCAGCAGCCAAGATACGGGGCGGGGGCGCTATGAGCAGTTCTTC.

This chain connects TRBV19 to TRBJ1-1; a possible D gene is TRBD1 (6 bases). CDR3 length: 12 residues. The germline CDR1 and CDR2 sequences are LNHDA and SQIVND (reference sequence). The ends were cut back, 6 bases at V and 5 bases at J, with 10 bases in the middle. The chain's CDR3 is CASRGAGTEAFF. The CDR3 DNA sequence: TGTGCCAGTAGGGGGGCAGGGACTGAAGCTTTCTTT. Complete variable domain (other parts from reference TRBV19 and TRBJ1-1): DGGITQSPKYLFRKEGQNVTLSCEQNLNHDAMYWYRQDPGQGLRLIYYSQIVNDFQKGDIAEGYSVSREKKESFPLTVTSAQKNPTAFYLCASRGAGTEAFFGQGTRLTVV.

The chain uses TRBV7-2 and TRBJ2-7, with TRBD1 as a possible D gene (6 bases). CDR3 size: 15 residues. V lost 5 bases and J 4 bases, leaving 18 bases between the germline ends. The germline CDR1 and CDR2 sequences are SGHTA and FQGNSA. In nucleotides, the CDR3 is TGTGCCAGCAGCACCCAGACCGGGACACAATACGAGCAGTACTTC. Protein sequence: CASSTQTGTQYEQYF. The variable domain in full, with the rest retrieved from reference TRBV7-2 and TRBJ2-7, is GAGVSQSPSNKVTEKGKDVELRCDPISGHTALYWYRQSLGQGLEFLIYFQGNSAPDKSGLPSDRFSAERTGGSVSTLTIQRTQQEDSAVYLCASSTQTGTQYEQYFGPGTRLTVT.

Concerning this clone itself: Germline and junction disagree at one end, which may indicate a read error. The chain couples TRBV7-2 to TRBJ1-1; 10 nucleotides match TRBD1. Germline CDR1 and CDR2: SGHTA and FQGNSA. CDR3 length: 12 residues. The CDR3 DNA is TGTGCCAGCAGCTTAGAGGACAGGGGGGTCCTCTTT. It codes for CASSLEDRGVLF.

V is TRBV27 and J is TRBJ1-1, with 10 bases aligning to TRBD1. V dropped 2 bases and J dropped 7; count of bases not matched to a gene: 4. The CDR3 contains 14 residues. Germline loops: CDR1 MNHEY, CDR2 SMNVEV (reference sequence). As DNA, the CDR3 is TGTGCCAGCAGTTTAAGGGGACAGGGGCGTGAAGCTTTCTTT. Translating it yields CASSLRGQGREAFF.

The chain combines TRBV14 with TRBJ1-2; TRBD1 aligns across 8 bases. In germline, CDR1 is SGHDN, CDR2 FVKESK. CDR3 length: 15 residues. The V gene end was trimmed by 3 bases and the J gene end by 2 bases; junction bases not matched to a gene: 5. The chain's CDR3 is CASSQLQGVNYGYTF. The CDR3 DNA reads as TGTGCCAGCAGCCAGCTACAGGGGGTAAACTATGGCTACACCTTC.

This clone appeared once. CDR3 DNA sequence: TGCAGAGTAAGCCAGGGGTTCACTGAAGCTTTCTTT. Its translation: CRVSQGFTEAFF. The V call is TRBV29-1, the J call TRBJ1-1; tentative D call: TRBD1 (6 bases). This CDR3 is 12 amino acids long. Per germline, CDR1 SQVTM and CDR2 ANQGSEA.

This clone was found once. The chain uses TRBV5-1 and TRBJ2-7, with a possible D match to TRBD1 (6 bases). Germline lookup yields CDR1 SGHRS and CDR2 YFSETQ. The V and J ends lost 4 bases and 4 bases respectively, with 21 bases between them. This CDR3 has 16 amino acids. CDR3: CASSPISQQGSYEQYF. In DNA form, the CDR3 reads TGCGCCAGCAGCCCGATATCACAACAGGGTTCATACGAGCAGTACTTC.

CDR3 in amino acids: CASSLSFPAGNTGELFF. CDR3 bases: TGTGCCAGCAGCTTAAGCTTTCCAGCGGGGAACACCGGGGAGCTGTTTTTT. The chain uses TRBV7-2 and TRBJ2-2, with D tentatively TRBD2 (6 bases). The CDR3 loop spans 17 amino acids. The V gene lost 2 bases and the J gene lost 1 base, with 14 bases spanning the gap. The germline V gene has CDR1 SGHTA and CDR2 FQGNSA.